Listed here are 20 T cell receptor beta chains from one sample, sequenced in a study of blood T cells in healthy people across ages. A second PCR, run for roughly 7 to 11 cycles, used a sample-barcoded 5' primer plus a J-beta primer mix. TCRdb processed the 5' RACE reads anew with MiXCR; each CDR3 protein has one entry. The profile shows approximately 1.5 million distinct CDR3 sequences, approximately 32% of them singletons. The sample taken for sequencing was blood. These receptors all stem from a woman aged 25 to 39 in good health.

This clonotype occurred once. The CDR3 reads CASSPGASGLTSYEQYF. In nucleotides, the CDR3 is TGTGCCAGCAGCCCAGGGGCTAGCGGCCTAACCTCCTACGAGCAGTACTTC. V gene TRBV9 combines with J gene TRBJ2-7, with D maybe TRBD2 (7 bases). Germline CDR1 reads SGDLS; CDR2 reads YYNGEE. The CDR3 is 17 residues long. V dropped 4 bases and J dropped 0 bases, with 20 bases sitting between them.

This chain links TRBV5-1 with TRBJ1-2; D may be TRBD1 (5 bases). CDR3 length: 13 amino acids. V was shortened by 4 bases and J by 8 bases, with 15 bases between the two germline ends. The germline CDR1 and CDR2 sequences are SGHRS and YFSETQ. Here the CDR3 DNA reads TGCGCCAGCAGCCCGGAAGGGACGACCGGCTACACCTTC. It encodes CASSPEGTTGYTF.

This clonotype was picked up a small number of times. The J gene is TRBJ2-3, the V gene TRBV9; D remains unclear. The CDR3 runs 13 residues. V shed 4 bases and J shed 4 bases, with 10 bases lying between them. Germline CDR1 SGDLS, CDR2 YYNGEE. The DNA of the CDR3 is TGTGCCAGCAGCAGTACGACGGCAGATACGCAGTATTTT. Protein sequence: CASSSTTADTQYF.

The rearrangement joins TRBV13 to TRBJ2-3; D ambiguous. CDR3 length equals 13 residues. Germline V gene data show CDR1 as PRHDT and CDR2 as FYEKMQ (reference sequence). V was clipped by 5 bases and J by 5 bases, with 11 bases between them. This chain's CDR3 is CASSRTWGDTQYF. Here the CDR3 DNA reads TGTGCCAGCAGCCGCACCTGGGGAGATACGCAGTATTTT.

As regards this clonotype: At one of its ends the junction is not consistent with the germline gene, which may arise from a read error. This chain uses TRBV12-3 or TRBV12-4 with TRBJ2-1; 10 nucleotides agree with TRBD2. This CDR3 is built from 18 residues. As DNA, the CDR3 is TGTACCAGCAGTTGGGCCAGCGGGGGGGCCAGGTCCTACAATGAGCAGTTCTTC. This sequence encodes CTSSWASGGARSYNEQFF.

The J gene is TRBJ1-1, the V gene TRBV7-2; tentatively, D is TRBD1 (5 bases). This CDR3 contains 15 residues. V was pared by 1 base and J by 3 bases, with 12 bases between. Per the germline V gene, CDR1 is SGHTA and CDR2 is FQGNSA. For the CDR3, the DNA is TGTGCCAGCAGCTTAGATCTGGGGCAGGACACTGAAGCTTTCTTT. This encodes CASSLDLGQDTEAFF.

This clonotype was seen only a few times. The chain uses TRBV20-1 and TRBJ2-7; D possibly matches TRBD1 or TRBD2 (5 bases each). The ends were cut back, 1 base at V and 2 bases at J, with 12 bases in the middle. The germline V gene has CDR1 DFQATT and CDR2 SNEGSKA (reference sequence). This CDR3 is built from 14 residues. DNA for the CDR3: TGCAGTGCTAGAGGAGGGGTCAATACCTACGAGCAGTACTTC. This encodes CSARGGVNTYEQYF.

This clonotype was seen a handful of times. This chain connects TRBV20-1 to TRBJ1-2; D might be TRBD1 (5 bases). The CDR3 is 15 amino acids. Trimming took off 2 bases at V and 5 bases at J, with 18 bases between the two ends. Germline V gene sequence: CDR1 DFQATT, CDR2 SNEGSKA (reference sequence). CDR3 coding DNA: TGCAGTGCTAGACAACTTCTCCGGGACGGATATGGCTACACCTTC. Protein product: CSARQLLRDGYGYTF.

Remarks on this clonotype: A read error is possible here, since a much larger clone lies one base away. The CDR3 here is CANSLDRGDEQYF. In DNA, the CDR3 is TGTGCCAACAGCCTCGACAGGGGCGACGAGCAGTACTTC. The rearrangement links TRBV7-9 to TRBJ2-5, with TRBD1 matching 8 bases. Judging by the DNA end, TRBJ2-7 fits better; the J call may be wrong. Germline values: CDR1 SEHNR, CDR2 FQNEAQ (reference sequence). This CDR3 has 13 amino acids.

CDR3 residues: CASSLATGYSEQYF. Written as DNA, the CDR3 is TGTGCCAGCAGCTTAGCTACAGGGTACTCCGAGCAGTACTTC. The chain recombines TRBV7-2 with TRBJ2-7; perhaps TRBD1 as D (6 bases). Germline CDR1 reads SGHTA; CDR2 reads FQGNSA. Deletions cut 0 bases from V and 6 bases from J, with 12 bases between. This CDR3 is built from 14 residues.

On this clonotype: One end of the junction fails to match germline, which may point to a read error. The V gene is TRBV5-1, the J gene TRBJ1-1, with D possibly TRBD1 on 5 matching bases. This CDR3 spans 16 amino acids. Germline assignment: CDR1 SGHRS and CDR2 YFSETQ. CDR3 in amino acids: CASNLASMGGNTEAFF. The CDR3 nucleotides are TGCGCCAGCAACTTGGCCTCGATGGGGGGAAACACTGAAGCTTTCTTT. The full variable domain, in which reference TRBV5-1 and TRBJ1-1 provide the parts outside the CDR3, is KAGVTQTPRYLIKTRGQQVTLSCSPISGHRSVSWYQQTPGQGLQFLFEYFSETQRNKGNFPGRFSGRQFSNSRSEMNVSTLELGDSALYLCASNLASMGGNTEAFFGQGTRLTVV.

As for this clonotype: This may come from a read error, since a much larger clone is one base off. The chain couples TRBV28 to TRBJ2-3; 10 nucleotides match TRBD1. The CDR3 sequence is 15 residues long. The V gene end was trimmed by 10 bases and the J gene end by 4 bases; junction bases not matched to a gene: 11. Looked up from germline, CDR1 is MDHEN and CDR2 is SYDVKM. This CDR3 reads CAIRGQGRIADTQYF. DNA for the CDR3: TGTGCCATCCGGGGACAGGGGCGGATCGCAGATACGCAGTATTTT.

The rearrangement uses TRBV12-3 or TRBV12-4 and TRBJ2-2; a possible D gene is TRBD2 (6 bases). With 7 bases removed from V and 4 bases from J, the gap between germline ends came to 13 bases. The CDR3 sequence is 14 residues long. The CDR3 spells CASTAGSITGELFF. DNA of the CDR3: TGTGCCAGCACCGCGGGGTCGATCACCGGGGAGCTGTTTTTT.

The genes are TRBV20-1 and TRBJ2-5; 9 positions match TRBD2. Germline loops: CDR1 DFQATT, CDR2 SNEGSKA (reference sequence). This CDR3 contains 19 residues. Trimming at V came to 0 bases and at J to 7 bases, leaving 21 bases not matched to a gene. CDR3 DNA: TGCAGTGCTAGAGATCTGTTAAGCGGGAGGTTAAGTCGCATGTGGACCCAGTACTTC. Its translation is CSARDLLSGRLSRMWTQYF.

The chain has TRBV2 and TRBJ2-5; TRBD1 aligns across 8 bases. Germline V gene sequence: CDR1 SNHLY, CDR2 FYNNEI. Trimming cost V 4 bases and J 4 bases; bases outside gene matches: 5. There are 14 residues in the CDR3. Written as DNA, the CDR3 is TGTGCCAGCAGTGTACGGACAGGGCTAGAGACCCAGTACTTC. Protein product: CASSVRTGLETQYF.

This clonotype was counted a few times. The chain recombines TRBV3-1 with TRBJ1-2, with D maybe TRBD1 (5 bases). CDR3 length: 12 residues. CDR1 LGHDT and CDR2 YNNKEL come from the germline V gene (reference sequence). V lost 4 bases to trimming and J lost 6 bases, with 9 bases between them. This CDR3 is CASSPKGNGYTF. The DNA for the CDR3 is TGTGCCAGCAGCCCGAAGGGGAATGGCTACACCTTC.

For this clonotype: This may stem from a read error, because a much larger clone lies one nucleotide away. Written as DNA, the CDR3 is TGTGTCAGCAGTTGGGTTCGGGATGATCAGCCCCAGCATTTT. It specifies CVSSWVRDDQPQHF. The chain combines TRBV27 with TRBJ1-5; D not certain. Germline lookup yields CDR1 MNHEY and CDR2 SMNVEV (reference sequence). The CDR3 has 14 amino acids.

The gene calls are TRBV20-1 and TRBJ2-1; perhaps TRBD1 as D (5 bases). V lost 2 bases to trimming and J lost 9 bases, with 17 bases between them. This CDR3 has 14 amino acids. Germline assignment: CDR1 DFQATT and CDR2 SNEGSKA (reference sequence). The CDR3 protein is CSARRGSQFAEQFF. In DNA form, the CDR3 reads TGCAGTGCTAGAAGGGGAAGCCAGTTCGCTGAGCAGTTCTTC.

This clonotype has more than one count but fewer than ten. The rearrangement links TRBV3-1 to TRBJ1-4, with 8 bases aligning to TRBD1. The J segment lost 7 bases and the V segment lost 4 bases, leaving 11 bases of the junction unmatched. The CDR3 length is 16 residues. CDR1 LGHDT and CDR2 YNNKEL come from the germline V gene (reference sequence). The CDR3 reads CASSPASSGTGEKLFF. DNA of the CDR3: TGTGCCAGCAGCCCCGCTTCATCCGGGACAGGTGAAAAACTGTTTTTT.

As DNA, the CDR3 is TGTGCCAGCAGTGCCCCACAGATCGGGGCTTTCTTT. Its translation: CASSAPQIGAFF. The chain links TRBV2 to TRBJ1-1; D gene uncertain. The V end was cut by 4 bases, the J end by 11 bases, with 14 bases between. From germline, CDR1 is SNHLY and CDR2 FYNNEI. CDR3 size: 12 residues.